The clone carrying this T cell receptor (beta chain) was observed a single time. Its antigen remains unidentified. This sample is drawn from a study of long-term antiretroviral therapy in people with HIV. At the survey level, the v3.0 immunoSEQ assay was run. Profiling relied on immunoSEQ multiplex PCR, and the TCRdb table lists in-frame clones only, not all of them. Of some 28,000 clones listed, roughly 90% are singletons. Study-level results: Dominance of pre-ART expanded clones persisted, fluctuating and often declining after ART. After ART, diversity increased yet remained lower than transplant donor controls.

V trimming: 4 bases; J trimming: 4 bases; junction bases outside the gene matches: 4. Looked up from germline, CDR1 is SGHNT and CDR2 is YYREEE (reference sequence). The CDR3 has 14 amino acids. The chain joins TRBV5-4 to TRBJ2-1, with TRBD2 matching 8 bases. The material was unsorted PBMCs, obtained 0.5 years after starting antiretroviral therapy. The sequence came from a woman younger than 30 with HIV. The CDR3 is CASSEKREYNEQFF. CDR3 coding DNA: TGTGCCAGCAGCGAAAAGCGGGAGTACAATGAGCAGTTCTTC.